The rows below give T cell receptor beta chains drawn from one sample of a study of blood T cell repertoires in COVID-19. Measured with immunoSEQ multiplex PCR; TCRdb has only the in-frame clones, and not every one. This table has fewer than 350,000 clones, about 86% appearing once. Specimen: peripheral blood. These receptors all stem from a woman in her 70s with COVID-19, enrolled during active disease. Both conserved end residues are part of each CDR3. A D gene is named only where the DNA matches it firmly. Only part of the rows carry a size: once, few, many, or a class if the clone is expanded.

>once|TRBJ2-4|TRBV6-5|-
CASNSGAIQDIQYF
TGTGCCAGCAATTCTGGGGCAATTCAAGACATTCAGTACTTC
>once|TRBJ2-3|TRBV12-3/TRBV12-4|-
CASTTGDTQYF
TGTGCCAGCACGACTGGAGATACGCAGTATTTT
>-|TRBJ2-7|TRBV19|TRBD2
CASKASGVNEQYF
TGTGCCAGTAAGGCTAGCGGGGTTAACGAGCAGTACTTC
>-|TRBJ2-7|TRBV11-2|TRBD1
CASSWDRGSDEQYF
TGTGCCAGCAGCTGGGACAGGGGCAGCGACGAGCAGTACTTC
>-|TRBJ1-5|TRBV4-3|-
CASSQDRGQPQHF
TGCGCCAGCAGCCAAGATCGGGGTCAGCCCCAGCATTTT
>-|TRBJ2-7|TRBV7-9|-
CASSLDRDMGHEQYF
TGTGCCAGCAGCTTAGATCGGGACATGGGGCACGAGCAGTACTTC
>-|TRBJ1-2|TRBV20-1|TRBD1
CSGQGAGGYTF
TGCAGCGGGCAGGGGGCGGGAGGCTACACCTTC
>-|TRBJ2-7|TRBV28|-
CASSFSARAEQYF
TGTGCCAGCAGTTTCAGTGCCAGGGCCGAGCAGTACTTC
>-|TRBJ2-7|TRBV18|-
CASSPSSYEQYF
TGTGCCAGCTCACCCTCCTCCTACGAGCAGTACTTC
>-|TRBJ2-7|TRBV4-1|TRBD2
CASSQLGLAGGRNEQYF
TGCGCCAGCAGCCAACTCGGACTAGCGGGGGGGCGGAACGAGCAGTACTTC
>many|TRBJ2-7|TRBV7-6|-
CASSLGQESYEQYF
TGTGCCAGCAGCTTAGGACAGGAGTCGTACGAGCAGTACTTC
>-|TRBJ1-2|TRBV5-8|-
CASSLFPGDGYTF
TGTGCCAGCAGCTTGTTCCCAGGTGATGGCTACACCTTC
>-|TRBJ1-6|TRBV19|-
CASSSYTGTGSPLHF
TGTGCCAGTAGTAGCTACACGGGAACGGGTTCACCCCTCCACTTT
>-|TRBJ2-7|TRBV27|TRBD2
CASSYSSGATYEQYF
TGTGCCAGCAGTTACTCTAGCGGTGCGACCTACGAGCAGTACTTC
>-|TRBJ1-1|TRBV9|-
CASSVGQLNTEAFF
TGTGCCAGCAGCGTAGGTCAGTTGAACACTGAAGCTTTCTTT
>once|TRBJ2-3|TRBV24-1|TRBD1
CATSDQGTGVPTQYF
TGTGCCACCAGTGATCAGGGGACAGGGGTTCCTACGCAGTATTTT
>-|TRBJ2-3|TRBV13|-
CASSLVAGATDTQYF
TGTGCCAGCAGCTTAGTTGCGGGTGCCACAGATACGCAGTATTTT
>-|TRBJ2-1|TRBV11-2|TRBD2
CASSPSSGGYNEQFF
TGTGCCAGCAGCCCCTCCAGCGGGGGATACAATGAGCAGTTCTTC
>-|TRBJ2-5|TRBV9|-
CASSHGGGGRETQYF
TGTGCCAGCAGCCACGGTGGGGGGGGCCGGGAGACCCAGTACTTC
>-|TRBJ2-5|TRBV19|TRBD2
CATQGSGGFRGETQYF
TGTGCCACCCAGGGTAGCGGGGGCTTTAGGGGGGAGACCCAGTACTTC
>-|TRBJ2-7|TRBV28|-
CASSPGHRTYEQYF
TGTGCCAGCAGTCCGGGACACCGAACCTACGAGCAGTACTTC
>few|TRBJ2-5|TRBV28|TRBD1
CASRTNRGQETQYF
TGTGCCAGCAGAACAAACAGGGGACAAGAGACCCAGTACTTC
>-|TRBJ1-4|TRBV6-1|TRBD1
CASSARGGQGNEKLFF
TGTGCCAGCAGTGCCAGGGGGGGACAGGGCAATGAAAAACTGTTTTTT
>-|TRBJ2-5|TRBV6-5|-
CASSYGGLTSETQYF
TGTGCCAGCAGTTACGGCGGACTAACCTCGGAGACCCAGTACTTC